The sequence of this T cell receptor beta chain was determined in a study of blood T cell repertoires in COVID-19. The CDR3 runs 19 residues. The V gene end was trimmed by 2 bases and the J gene end by 3 bases; junction bases not matched to a gene: 9. Germline CDR1 and CDR2: SNHLY and FYNNEI. Some clones are missing from TCRdb's copy, which holds only in-frame ones; the method was immunoSEQ multiplex PCR. The table has some 530,000 clones, approximately 86% seen once. Assignments of participants to cohorts depended upon their own reported clinical history. Donors of Cohort 3 who recovered were those that had two negative PCRs, clearance, or symptom resolution.

Sequencing was done on a sample of PBMCs or T cells enriched from blood (not recorded which). This TCR came from a woman aged 55-69 years who had recovered from COVID-19. V usage is TRBV2 and J usage is TRBJ1-6; TRBD1 agrees at 11 bases. DNA for the CDR3: TGTGCCAGCAGTGAAACGCCGGGACAGGGGGGACTCTATAATTCACCCCTCCACTTT. Its translation is CASSETPGQGGLYNSPLHF. Together with reference TRBV2 and TRBJ1-6, the CDR3 gives the full variable domain: EPEVTQTPSHQVTQMGQEVILRCVPISNHLYFYWYRQILGQKVEFLVSFYNNEISEKSEIFDDQFSVERPDGSNFTLKIRSTKLEDSAMYFCASSETPGQGGLYNSPLHFGNGTRLTVT.